This T cell receptor beta chain derives from a study of spatial heterogeneity in lung cancer. The length of the CDR3 is 14 residues. The germline V gene encodes CDR1 SGHTA and CDR2 FQGNSA. The V end lost 5 bases, the J end lost 5 bases, and 15 bases lay between the germline ends. Findings of the study overall: One measure, the expanded intratumoral alpha and beta TCR count, tracked tumor mutation counts.

As for this clonotype: Its antigen is not identified.

The time point was: sample taken at primary tumor resection. TCRdb used MiXCR to reprocess the 5' RACE reads, holding one entry per CDR3 protein. The data contain about 8,100 distinct CDR3 sequences, approximately 5.3% of them singletons. Sequenced here: lung tumor tissue, sampled at surgery. J is TRBJ2-5 and V is TRBV7-2; D is undetermined. The sequence was collected from a male donor with early-stage non-small cell lung cancer. The CDR3 sequence: CASSPSPTQETQYF. Here the CDR3 DNA reads TGTGCCAGCAGCCCCAGCCCAACCCAGGAGACCCAGTACTTC.